The sequence of this T cell receptor (beta chain) was determined in a study of cytomegalovirus exposure and HLA in healthy donors. At the level of the study: The approximately 710 first-cohort repertoires and the 120 or so validation repertoires shared the same platform, a later analysis reported.

Germline loops: CDR1 SNHLY, CDR2 FYNNEI. CDR3 length: 14 residues. The junction had 5 bases not matched to a gene; V was cut back by 7 bases and J by 0 bases. The table came from immunoSEQ multiplex PCR; TCRdb's copy has only in-frame clones and leaves some out. The profile shows approximately 220,000 clones, over 80% of them singletons. The chain has TRBV2 and TRBJ2-5, with 7 bases that match TRBD2. The clonotype was recovered from a woman aged 18-29 years in good health and CMV-seronegative. Sequencing used PBMCs. CDR3: CASIQLAYQETQYF. CDR3 bases: TGTGCCAGCATTCAACTAGCGTACCAAGAGACCCAGTACTTC. Supplemented by reference TRBV2 and TRBJ2-5, the full variable domain reads EPEVTQTPSHQVTQMGQEVILRCVPISNHLYFYWYRQILGQKVEFLVSFYNNEISEKSEIFDDQFSVERPDGSNFTLKIRSTKLEDSAMYFCASIQLAYQETQYFGPGTRLLVL.